The 11 T cell receptor beta chains below all came from one sample that was sequenced in a study of T cells in Graves' hyperthyroidism and ophthalmopathy. Amplified TCR beta CDR3 regions derived from RNA transcripts. TCR CDR3 underwent first-round RT-PCR with the HTBI primer set. TCRdb called the multiplex PCR reads again in MiXCR, with one record for every CDR3 protein. The data contain under 350,000 distinct CDR3 sequences, 15% to 20% of them singletons. Sequencing was carried out using blood. These receptors were taken from a woman aged 50 to 65 with Graves' hyperthyroidism.

This clonotype came up many times. The rearrangement links TRBV7-9 to TRBJ2-2; no clear D gene. The CDR3 consists of 14 residues. Germline V lookup: CDR1 SEHNR, CDR2 FQNEAQ (reference sequence). Trimming removed 4 bases at V and 6 bases at J, with 12 bases between. Here the CDR3 reads CASSSLSQSGELFF. The CDR3 region has the DNA TGTGCCAGCAGCTCCCTATCCCAGTCCGGGGAGCTGTTTTTT. The whole variable domain, filled in from reference TRBV7-9 and TRBJ2-2, reads DTGVSQNPRHKITKRGQNVTFRCDPISEHNRLYWYRQTLGQGPEFLTYFQNEAQLEKSRLLSDRFSAERPKGSFSTLEIQRTEQGDSAMYLCASSSLSQSGELFFGEGSRLTVL.

This clonotype was picked up a small number of times. The chain recombines TRBV6-1 with TRBJ2-2; TRBD2 aligns across 11 bases. Germline CDR1 is MNHNS and CDR2 is SASEGT. The V gene end was trimmed by 6 bases and the J gene end by 4 bases; junction bases not matched to a gene: 19. The CDR3 spans 20 residues. CDR3 bases: TGTGCCAGCAGCCCGATAACTACCAGGGGACTAGCGGTTGTCACCGGGGAGCTGTTTTTT. Its translation: CASSPITTRGLAVVTGELFF.

This clonotype was seen a handful of times. The chain uses TRBV27 and TRBJ2-2; 10 bases are a match to TRBD2. This CDR3 is 14 amino acids long. V shed 1 base and J 8 bases; nucleotides not matched to a gene: 1. Germline-derived CDR1 and CDR2 are MNHEY and SMNVEV (reference sequence). DNA of the CDR3: TGTGCCAGCAGTTTATTAGCGGGGGGTGGGGAGCTGTTTTTT. Encoded protein: CASSLLAGGGELFF.

CDR3 bases: TGTGCCAGCAGCAAAAGGACAGGGGAAAACTATGGCTACACCTTC. Translation: CASSKRTGENYGYTF. The chain uses TRBV2 and TRBJ1-2, with 9 bases fitting TRBD1. J lost 2 bases, V lost 6 bases, and 7 bases had no gene match. The germline gives CDR1 SNHLY, CDR2 FYNNEI. The CDR3 spans 15 residues.

There are a few counts of this clonotype. V gene TRBV5-1 combines with J gene TRBJ1-3; D is perhaps TRBD1 (5 bases). The CDR3 loop spans 14 amino acids. CDR1 is SGHRS and CDR2 is YFSETQ in the germline V gene. Between the trimmed V and J ends, which lost 0 bases and 7 bases, there was a span of 11 bases. The chain's CDR3 is CASSLDRFWNTIYF. CDR3 coding DNA: TGCGCCAGCAGCTTGGACAGGTTTTGGAACACCATATATTTT.

The rearrangement joins TRBV3-1 to TRBJ2-7, with D tentatively TRBD2 (6 bases). The CDR3 runs to 15 residues. The germline gives CDR1 LGHDT, CDR2 YNNKEL (reference sequence). V lost 6 bases to trimming and J lost 1 base, with 16 bases between them. The chain's CDR3 is CASSSLIADSYEQYF. CDR3 bases: TGTGCCAGCAGTTCCCTAATAGCGGATTCCTACGAGCAGTACTTC.

Only a few counts were recorded for this clonotype. The CDR3: CASSTRTDGYTF. The CDR3 nucleotides are TGTGCCAGCAGCACAAGGACGGATGGCTACACCTTC. This chain connects TRBV7-9 to TRBJ1-2; D is unresolved. The CDR3 contains 12 residues. Germline assignment: CDR1 SEHNR and CDR2 FQNEAQ (reference sequence). V was shortened by 5 bases and J by 6 bases, with 10 bases between the two germline ends. Combining the CDR3 with reference TRBV7-9 and TRBJ1-2 gives the whole variable domain DTGVSQNPRHKITKRGQNVTFRCDPISEHNRLYWYRQTLGQGPEFLTYFQNEAQLEKSRLLSDRFSAERPKGSFSTLEIQRTEQGDSAMYLCASSTRTDGYTFGSGTRLTVV.

For this clonotype: A read error may account for a junction end that differs from germline. The chain links TRBV2 to TRBJ2-5; possible D gene TRBD2, 6 bases. CDR3 length: 12 amino acids. The germline CDR1 and CDR2 sequences are SNHLY and FYNNEI. The CDR3 DNA follows: TGTGCCAGCAGTATCCCGGGACTGACGAAGAACTTC. As protein: CASSIPGLTKNF.

This chain connects TRBV6-1 to TRBJ1-5; a possible D gene is TRBD1 (5 bases). With 1 base removed from V and 3 bases from J, the gap between germline ends came to 7 bases. Germline V gene sequence: CDR1 MNHNS, CDR2 SASEGT. This CDR3 spans 14 amino acids. The CDR3 DNA is TGTGCCAGCAGTGAAGGCAGGGACAATCAGCCCCAGCATTTT. Translating it yields CASSEGRDNQPQHF.

This clonotype was counted many times. V usage is TRBV3-1 and J usage is TRBJ1-6; tentative D call: TRBD1 (5 bases). Trimming took 1 base from V and 0 from J, leaving 16 bases between them. This CDR3 comprises 19 residues. In germline, CDR1 is LGHDT, CDR2 YNNKEL (reference sequence). The CDR3 nucleotides read TGTGCCAGCAGCCAAGGAGGTGACCGGGGACCCTCCTATAATTCACCCCTCCACTTT. Amino acids: CASSQGGDRGPSYNSPLHF.

Worth noting for this clonotype: This clone may be a read error of a much larger clone one base away. This chain links TRBV5-1 with TRBJ2-1, with D possibly being TRBD1 (6 bases). The CDR3 totals 13 residues. V was trimmed by 0 bases and J by 10 bases, leaving 11 bases between them. Germline V gene lookup returns CDR1 SGHRS and CDR2 YFSETQ. In DNA form, the CDR3 reads TGCGCCAGCAGCTTGGAACAGGGTGGAGAGCAGTTCTTC. It encodes CASSLEQGGEQFF.